This is a list of T cell receptor beta chains from one sample in a study of blood T cell repertoires in COVID-19. Only in-frame clones appear in the TCRdb table, and some are missing; sequencing was by immunoSEQ multiplex PCR. Found here are tens of thousands of clones, about 86% of them singletons; the top ten hold approximately 59%. The sequenced material came from peripheral blood. The receptors stem from a man between 65 and 85 years old with acute or convalescent COVID-19. Each CDR3 is given with its conserved first and last residue. The D gene is left open where the match is weak. Clone size appears in some rows only: once, few, many, or a class for an expanded clone.

>TRBV5-6|.|TRBJ2-5|TRBD2
CASSSGLAGETQYF
TGTGCCAGCAGTTCCGGACTAGCGGGGGAGACCCAGTACTTC
>TRBV6-2/TRBV6-3|.|TRBJ2-7|.
CASSSPRQSWKYEQYF
TGTGCCAGCAGTTCCCCGAGACAGTCTTGGAAATACGAGCAGTACTTC
>TRBV28|.|TRBJ2-3|.
CASRRQESSTDTQYF
TGTGCCAGCAGACGACAGGAGTCTAGCACAGATACGCAGTATTTT
>TRBV7-2|.|TRBJ2-5|.
CASSQLKTQTQYF
TGTGCCAGCAGCCAACTAAAGACCCAGACCCAGTACTTC
>TRBV15|.|TRBJ1-5|TRBD1
CATSRERTGTGVNQPQHF
TGTGCCACCAGCAGAGAGAGAACCGGGACAGGGGTTAATCAGCCCCAGCATTTT
>TRBV6-1|few|TRBJ2-7|.
CASSEGAFLSYEQYF
TGTGCCAGCAGTGAAGGGGCCTTTCTCTCCTACGAGCAGTACTTC
>TRBV19|.|TRBJ2-7|.
CASSIGAREFYEQYF
TGTGCCAGTAGTATTGGGGCTAGGGAATTCTACGAGCAGTACTTC
>TRBV19|.|TRBJ2-2|TRBD2
CASSSGRGSTGELFF
TGTGCCAGCTCTAGCGGGAGGGGGTCCACCGGGGAGCTGTTTTTT
>TRBV5-6|.|TRBJ2-3|.
CASSRVRDTQYF
TGTGCCAGCAGCCGGGTAAGGGATACGCAGTATTTT
>TRBV19|.|TRBJ1-2|.
CASSLQFPKGNYGYTF
TGTGCCAGTAGCCTCCAGTTTCCCAAGGGGAACTATGGCTACACCTTC
>TRBV30|.|TRBJ1-2|TRBD1
CAWQDRAFDGYTF
TGTGCCTGGCAGGACAGGGCTTTCGACGGCTACACCTTC
>TRBV4-2|once|TRBJ2-2|TRBD2
CASSRTSGRGNTGELFF
TGTGCCAGCAGCAGGACTAGCGGGAGGGGGAACACCGGGGAGCTGTTTTTT
>TRBV6-5|.|TRBJ2-7|.
CASSFSSYEQYF
TGTGCCAGCAGTTTTAGCTCCTACGAGCAGTACTTC
>TRBV10-1|.|TRBJ2-7|TRBD1
CASSESGGSSEQYF
TGCGCCAGCAGTGAGTCAGGGGGCAGCTCCGAGCAGTACTTC
>TRBV4-1|.|TRBJ1-4|.
CASSHPPRREEEKLFF
TGCGCCAGCAGCCATCCGCCGAGACGGGAGGAGGAAAAACTGTTTTTT
>TRBV18|.|TRBJ2-6|.
CASSTGTHPLAGANVLTF
TGTGCCAGCTCAACCGGGACTCACCCCTTAGCTGGGGCCAACGTCCTGACTTTC
>TRBV19|.|TRBJ1-4|.
CASSVPSADEKLFF
TGTGCCAGTAGTGTTCCCTCCGCGGATGAAAAACTGTTTTTT
>TRBV15|once|TRBJ2-3|TRBD2
CATSSRLAGGLDTQYF
TGTGCCACCAGCAGCAGACTAGCGGGGGGACTTGATACGCAGTATTTT
>TRBV19|.|TRBJ1-1|TRBD1
CASSGSRGQTEAFF
TGTGCCAGTAGTGGGTCCAGGGGGCAGACTGAAGCTTTCTTT
>TRBV11-2|.|TRBJ1-4|.
CASSLDREKLFF
TGTGCCAGCAGCTTAGATCGGGAAAAACTGTTTTTT
>TRBV6-6|once|TRBJ1-1|.
CSTRRMNTEAFF
TGTTCCACTAGACGGATGAACACTGAAGCTTTCTTT
>TRBV5-1|.|TRBJ2-3|TRBD1
CASSLGQGSDTQYF
TGCGCCAGCAGCTTGGGACAGGGTTCAGATACGCAGTATTTT
>TRBV7-2|.|TRBJ1-1|.
CASSLVAGDTEAFF
TGTGCCAGCAGCTTAGTCGCGGGAGACACTGAAGCTTTCTTT
>TRBV19|.|TRBJ1-5|.
CASSTPQVDRPQHF
TGTGCCAGTAGTACCCCTCAAGTGGACAGGCCCCAGCATTTT
>TRBV7-9|.|TRBJ1-6|.
CASSRGRGETLHF
TGTGCCAGCAGCCGAGGGCGGGGAGAAACCCTCCACTTT
>TRBV28|.|TRBJ1-6|.
CASIRGVSNSPLHF
TGTGCCAGCATTCGGGGGGTTTCGAATTCACCCCTCCACTTT
>TRBV7-9|.|TRBJ1-4|.
CASSLYEGSADKLFF
TGTGCCAGCAGCTTATATGAGGGAAGTGCGGATAAACTGTTTTTT
>TRBV12-3/TRBV12-4|.|TRBJ2-7|.
CASRGTVSYEQYF
TGTGCCAGTCGAGGGACTGTCTCCTACGAGCAGTACTTC
>TRBV18|.|TRBJ1-2|.
CASSPTGGFYGYTF
TGTGCCAGCTCACCAACCGGCGGGTTCTATGGCTACACCTTC
>TRBV18|.|TRBJ2-1|.
CASSTSGSGLTYNEQFF
TGTGCCAGCTCCACCAGCGGGTCGGGACTTACCTACAATGAGCAGTTCTTC
>TRBV20-1|few|TRBJ1-1|.
CSASTGTEAFF
TGCAGTGCTAGTACCGGCACTGAAGCTTTCTTT
>TRBV24-1|.|TRBJ1-2|.
CATSDLQGSGYTF
TGTGCCACCAGTGATTTGCAGGGCTCTGGCTACACCTTC
>TRBV4-1|.|TRBJ1-1|.
CASSQGIARMNTEAFF
TGCGCCAGCAGCCAGGGGATAGCGCGGATGAACACTGAAGCTTTCTTT
>TRBV27|.|TRBJ2-3|.
CASAFAGFTDTQYF
TGTGCCAGCGCCTTCGCGGGGTTCACAGATACGCAGTATTTT
>TRBV9|.|TRBJ2-2|TRBD1
CASTGLPGQENTGELFF
TGTGCCAGCACAGGACTACCGGGACAGGAGAACACCGGGGAGCTGTTTTTT
>TRBV7-3|.|TRBJ2-1|.
CASSSGVGYNEQFF
TGTGCCAGCAGCTCGGGAGTCGGGTACAATGAGCAGTTCTTC
>TRBV30|.|TRBJ2-7|.
CAWSTTSEQYF
TGTGCCTGGAGTACTACTAGCGAGCAGTACTTC
>TRBV19|.|TRBJ1-1|TRBD1
CASSARQGLTAEAFF
TGTGCCAGTAGTGCCCGACAGGGGTTGACAGCTGAAGCTTTCTTT
>TRBV7-9|.|TRBJ1-5|.
CASSGGGARNQPQHF
TGTGCCAGCAGCGGAGGGGGGGCCCGCAATCAGCCCCAGCATTTT
>TRBV6-6|.|TRBJ2-7|TRBD1
CASSPSGTGPFYEQYF
TGTGCCAGCAGCCCCTCCGGGACAGGGCCCTTCTACGAGCAGTACTTC
>TRBV25-1|.|TRBJ1-1|.
CASSETGREAEAFF
TGTGCCAGCAGTGAGACGGGTCGGGAGGCTGAAGCTTTCTTT
>TRBV6-1|.|TRBJ1-2|.
CASSEILGGDPSGYTF
TGTGCCAGCAGTGAAATATTGGGGGGGGATCCGAGTGGCTACACCTTC
>TRBV6-5|.|TRBJ1-5|TRBD1
CASGTGRNQPQHF
TGTGCCAGCGGGACAGGGCGGAATCAGCCCCAGCATTTT
>TRBV3-1/TRBV3-2|.|TRBJ2-3|.
CASSPGNGPGTDTQYF
TGTGCCAGCAGCCCAGGGAACGGGCCTGGCACAGATACGCAGTATTTT
>TRBV30|.|TRBJ2-1|TRBD1
CAWSVGGQGRNEQFF
TGTGCCTGGAGTGTAGGGGGACAGGGTCGGAATGAGCAGTTCTTC
>TRBV7-9|.|TRBJ2-2|TRBD2
CASSLSGSNTGELFF
TGTGCCAGCAGCCTTAGCGGGAGTAACACCGGGGAGCTGTTTTTT
>TRBV30|.|TRBJ1-1|TRBD1
CASGTGLTEAFF
TGTGCCTCCGGGACAGGGCTCACTGAAGCTTTCTTT
>TRBV5-1|.|TRBJ1-2|.
CASSLDSTYGYTF
TGCGCCAGCAGCCTTGACAGCACCTATGGCTACACCTTC